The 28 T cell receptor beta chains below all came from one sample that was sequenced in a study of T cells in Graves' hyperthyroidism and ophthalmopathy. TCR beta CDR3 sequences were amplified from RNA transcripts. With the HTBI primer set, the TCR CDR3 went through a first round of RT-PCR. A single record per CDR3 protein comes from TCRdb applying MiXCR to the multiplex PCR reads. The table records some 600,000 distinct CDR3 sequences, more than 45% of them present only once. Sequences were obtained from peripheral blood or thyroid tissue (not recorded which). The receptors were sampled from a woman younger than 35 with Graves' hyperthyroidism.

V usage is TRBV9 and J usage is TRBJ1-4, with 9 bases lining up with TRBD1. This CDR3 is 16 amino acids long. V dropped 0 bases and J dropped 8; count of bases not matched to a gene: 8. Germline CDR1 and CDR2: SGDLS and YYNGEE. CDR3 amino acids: CASSVGLWDREEKLFF. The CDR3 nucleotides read TGTGCCAGCAGCGTAGGTCTCTGGGACAGGGAGGAAAAACTGTTTTTT.

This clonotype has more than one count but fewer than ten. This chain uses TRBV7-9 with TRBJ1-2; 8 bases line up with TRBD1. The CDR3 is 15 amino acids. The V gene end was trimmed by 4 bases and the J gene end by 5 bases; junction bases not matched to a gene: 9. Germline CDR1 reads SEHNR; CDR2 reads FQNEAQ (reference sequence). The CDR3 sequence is CASSSDRGFWYGYTF. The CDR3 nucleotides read TGTGCCAGCAGCTCCGACAGGGGTTTTTGGTATGGCTACACCTTC.

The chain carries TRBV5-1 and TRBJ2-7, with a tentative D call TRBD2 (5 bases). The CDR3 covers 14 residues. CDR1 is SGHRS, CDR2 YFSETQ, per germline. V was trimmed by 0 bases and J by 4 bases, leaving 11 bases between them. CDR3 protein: CASSLGVSGYEQYF. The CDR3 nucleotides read TGCGCCAGCAGCTTGGGGGTCTCGGGATACGAGCAGTACTTC.

CDR3 DNA sequence: TGTGCCGGCACCGGGAGATCACCCCTCCACTTT. This translates into CAGTGRSPLHF. The J gene is TRBJ1-6, the V gene TRBV10-3; D is ambiguous. The CDR3 sequence is 11 residues long. The ends were cut back, 11 bases at V and 10 bases at J, with 12 bases in the middle. Looked up from germline, CDR1 is ENHRY and CDR2 is SYGVKD.

CDR3 DNA sequence: TGTGCCATCAGTGAGTCGGTCGGGGGGATTTTACCAGGGCCCCAGCATTTT. This codes for CAISESVGGILPGPQHF. The chain combines TRBV10-3 with TRBJ1-5, with a weak D call TRBD1 (5 bases). The germline V gene encodes CDR1 ENHRY and CDR2 SYGVKD. The CDR3 runs to 17 residues. V dropped 0 bases and J dropped 9 bases, with 21 bases sitting between them.

In nucleotides, the CDR3 is TGTGCCAGCAGCTCCTCCGGGGTCTCCTACGAGCAGTACTTC. Translating gives CASSSSGVSYEQYF. The V gene is TRBV6-5, the J gene TRBJ2-7, with a tentative D call TRBD2 (5 bases). Trimming stripped 6 bases from V and 0 bases from J, with 12 bases between. This CDR3 region has 14 residues. CDR1 is MNHEY, CDR2 SVGAGI, per germline.

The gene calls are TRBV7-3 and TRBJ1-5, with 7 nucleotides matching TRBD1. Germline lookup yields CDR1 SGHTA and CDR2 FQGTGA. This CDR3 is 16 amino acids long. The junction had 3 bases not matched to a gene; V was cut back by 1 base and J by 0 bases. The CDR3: CASSLIRTGSNQPQHF. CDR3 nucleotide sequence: TGTGCCAGCAGCTTAATTAGGACAGGTAGCAATCAGCCCCAGCATTTT.

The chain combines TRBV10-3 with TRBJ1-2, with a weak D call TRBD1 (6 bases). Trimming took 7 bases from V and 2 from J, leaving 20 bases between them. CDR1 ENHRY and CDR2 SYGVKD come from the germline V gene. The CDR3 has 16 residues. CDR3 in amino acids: CAITSEGAGDNYGYTF. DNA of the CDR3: TGTGCCATCACCTCGGAGGGTGCAGGGGACAACTATGGCTACACCTTC.

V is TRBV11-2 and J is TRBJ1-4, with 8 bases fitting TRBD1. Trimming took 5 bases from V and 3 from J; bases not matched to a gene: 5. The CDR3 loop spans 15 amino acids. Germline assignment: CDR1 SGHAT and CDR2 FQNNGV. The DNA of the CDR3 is TGTGCCAGCAGCGACCGGACAGGGCCTAATGAAAAACTGTTTTTT. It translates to CASSDRTGPNEKLFF.

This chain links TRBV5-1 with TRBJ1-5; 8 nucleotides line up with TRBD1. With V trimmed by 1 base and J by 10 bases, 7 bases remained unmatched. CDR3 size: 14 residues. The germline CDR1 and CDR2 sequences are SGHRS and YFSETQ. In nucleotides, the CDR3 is TGCGCCAGCAGCTTGCTGGGACAGGAGAGCCCCCAGCATTTT. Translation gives CASSLLGQESPQHF.

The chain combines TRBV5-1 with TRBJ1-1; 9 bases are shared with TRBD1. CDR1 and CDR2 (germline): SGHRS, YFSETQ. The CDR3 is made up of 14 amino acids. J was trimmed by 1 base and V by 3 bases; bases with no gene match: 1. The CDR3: CASSYRGQNTEAFF. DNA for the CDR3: TGCGCCAGCAGCTACAGGGGGCAGAACACTGAAGCTTTCTTT.

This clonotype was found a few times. CDR3 bases: TGTGCCAGCAGCTTGTTTAGTGGTGGTGAAGCTTTCTTT. This codes for CASSLFSGGEAFF. This chain uses TRBV7-9 with TRBJ1-1; no firm D call. Germline lookup yields CDR1 SEHNR and CDR2 FQNEAQ (reference sequence). This CDR3 has 13 residues. V was trimmed by 3 bases and J by 7 bases, leaving 12 bases between them. The whole variable domain, filled in from reference TRBV7-9 and TRBJ1-1, reads DTGVSQNPRHKITKRGQNVTFRCDPISEHNRLYWYRQTLGQGPEFLTYFQNEAQLEKSRLLSDRFSAERPKGSFSTLEIQRTEQGDSAMYLCASSLFSGGEAFFGQGTRLTVV.

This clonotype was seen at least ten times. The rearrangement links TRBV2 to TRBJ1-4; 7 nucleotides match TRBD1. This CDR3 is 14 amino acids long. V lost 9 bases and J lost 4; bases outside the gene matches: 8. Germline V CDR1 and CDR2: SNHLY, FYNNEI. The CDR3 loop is CASAIGDSNEKLFF. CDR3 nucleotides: TGTGCCAGTGCGATTGGGGACAGTAATGAAAAACTGTTTTTT. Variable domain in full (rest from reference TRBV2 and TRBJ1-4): EPEVTQTPSHQVTQMGQEVILRCVPISNHLYFYWYRQILGQKVEFLVSFYNNEISEKSEIFDDQFSVERPDGSNFTLKIRSTKLEDSAMYFCASAIGDSNEKLFFGSGTQLSVL.

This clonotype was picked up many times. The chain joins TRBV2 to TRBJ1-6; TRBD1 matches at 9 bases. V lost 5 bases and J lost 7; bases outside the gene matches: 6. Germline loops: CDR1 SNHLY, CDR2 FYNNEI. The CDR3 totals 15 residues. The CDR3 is CASSNRDRVNSPLHF. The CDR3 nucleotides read TGTGCCAGCAGTAACCGGGACAGGGTCAATTCACCCCTCCACTTT. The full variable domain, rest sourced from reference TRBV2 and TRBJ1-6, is EPEVTQTPSHQVTQMGQEVILRCVPISNHLYFYWYRQILGQKVEFLVSFYNNEISEKSEIFDDQFSVERPDGSNFTLKIRSTKLEDSAMYFCASSNRDRVNSPLHFGNGTRLTVT.

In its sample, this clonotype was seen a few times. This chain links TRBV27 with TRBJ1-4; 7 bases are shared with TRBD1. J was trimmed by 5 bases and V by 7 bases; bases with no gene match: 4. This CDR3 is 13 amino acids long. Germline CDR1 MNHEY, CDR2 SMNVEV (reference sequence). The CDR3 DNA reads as TGTGCCAGCACCACGACAGGGAATGAAAAACTGTTTTTT. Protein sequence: CASTTTGNEKLFF.

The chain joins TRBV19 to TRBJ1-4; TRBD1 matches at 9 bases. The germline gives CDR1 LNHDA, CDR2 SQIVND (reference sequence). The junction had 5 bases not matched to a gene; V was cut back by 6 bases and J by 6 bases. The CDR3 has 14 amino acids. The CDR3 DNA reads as TGTGCCAGTAGACAGGGGGCGGCGGATGAAAAACTGTTTTTT. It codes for CASRQGAADEKLFF.

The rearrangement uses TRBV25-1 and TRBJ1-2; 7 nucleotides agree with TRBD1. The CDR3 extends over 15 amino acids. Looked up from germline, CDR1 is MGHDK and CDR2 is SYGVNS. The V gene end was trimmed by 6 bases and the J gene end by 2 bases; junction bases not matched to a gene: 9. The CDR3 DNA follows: TGTGCCAGCAGAGACCGTCCGACAGGGAACTATGGCTACACCTTC. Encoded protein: CASRDRPTGNYGYTF.

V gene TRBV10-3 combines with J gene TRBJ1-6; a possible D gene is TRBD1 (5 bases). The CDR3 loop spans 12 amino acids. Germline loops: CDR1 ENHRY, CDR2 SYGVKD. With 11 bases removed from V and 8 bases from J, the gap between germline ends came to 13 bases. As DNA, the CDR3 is TGTGCCTTGAGGCAGGGAGATTCACCCCTCCACTTT. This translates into CALRQGDSPLHF.

CDR3 protein: CARGQGSSGNTIYF. CDR3 in DNA: TGTGCCAGGGGACAGGGGAGCTCTGGAAACACCATATATTTT. V is TRBV25-1 and J is TRBJ1-3; 10 bases line up with TRBD1. This CDR3 contains 14 residues. Germline trimming cut 9 bases from V and 0 bases from J; bases unmatched to any gene: 2. Germline lookup yields CDR1 MGHDK and CDR2 SYGVNS. Full variable domain (rest looked up from reference TRBV25-1 and TRBJ1-3): EADIYQTPRYLVIGTGKKITLECSQTMGHDKMYWYQQDPGMELHLIHYSYGVNSTEKGDLSSESTVSRIRTEHFPLTLESARPSHTSQYLCARGQGSSGNTIYFGEGSWLTVV.

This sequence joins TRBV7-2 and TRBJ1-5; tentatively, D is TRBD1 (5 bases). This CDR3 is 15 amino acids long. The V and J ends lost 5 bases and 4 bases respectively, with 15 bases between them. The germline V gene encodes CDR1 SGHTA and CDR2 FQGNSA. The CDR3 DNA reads TGTGCCAGCAGCCAAGGAGAGGGGAGAAATCAGCCCCAGCATTTT. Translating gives CASSQGEGRNQPQHF.

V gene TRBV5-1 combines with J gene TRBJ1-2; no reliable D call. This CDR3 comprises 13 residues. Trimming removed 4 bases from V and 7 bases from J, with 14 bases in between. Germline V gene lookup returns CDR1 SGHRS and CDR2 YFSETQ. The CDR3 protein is CASSETSVGGYTF. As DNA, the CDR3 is TGCGCCAGCAGCGAAACATCGGTAGGTGGCTACACCTTC.

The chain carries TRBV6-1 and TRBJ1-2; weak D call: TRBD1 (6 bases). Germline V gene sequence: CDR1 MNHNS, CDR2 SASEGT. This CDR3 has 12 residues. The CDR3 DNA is TGTGCTAGCCGGGACAAGGGATATGGCTACACCTTC. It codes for CASRDKGYGYTF.

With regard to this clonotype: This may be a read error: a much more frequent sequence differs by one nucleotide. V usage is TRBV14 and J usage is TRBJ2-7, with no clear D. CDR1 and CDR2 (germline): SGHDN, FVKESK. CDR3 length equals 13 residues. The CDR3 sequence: CASSQGASYQQYF. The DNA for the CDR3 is TGTGCCAGCAGCCAAGGGGCCTCCTACCAGCAGTACTTC. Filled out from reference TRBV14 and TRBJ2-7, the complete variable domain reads EAGVTQFPSHSVIEKGQTVTLRCDPISGHDNLYWYRRVMGKEIKFLLHFVKESKQDESGMPNNRFLAERTGGTYSTLKVQPAELEDSGVYFCASSQGASYQQYFGPGTRLTVT.

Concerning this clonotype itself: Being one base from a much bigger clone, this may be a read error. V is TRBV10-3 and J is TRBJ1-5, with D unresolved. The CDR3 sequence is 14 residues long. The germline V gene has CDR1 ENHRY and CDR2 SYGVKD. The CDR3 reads CAFSESNLQEPQHF. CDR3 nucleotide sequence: TGTGCCTTCAGTGAGTCGAATCTCCAGGAGCCCCAGCATTTT.

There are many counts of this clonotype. The CDR3 region is CSVPLDGSGANVLTF. The DNA of the CDR3 is TGCAGCGTTCCCCTGGACGGCTCTGGGGCCAACGTCCTGACTTTC. The chain is built from TRBV29-1 and TRBJ2-6, with no clear D. The CDR3 length is 15 residues. CDR1 and CDR2 from the germline V gene are SQVTM and ANQGSEA. Trimming took 5 bases from V and 0 from J, leaving 11 bases between them.

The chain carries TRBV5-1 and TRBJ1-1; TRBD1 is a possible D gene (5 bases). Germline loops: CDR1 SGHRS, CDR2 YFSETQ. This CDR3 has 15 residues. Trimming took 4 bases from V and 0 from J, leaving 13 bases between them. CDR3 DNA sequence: TGCGCCAGCAGCCCCCAGGGACCCATGAACACTGAAGCTTTCTTT. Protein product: CASSPQGPMNTEAFF.

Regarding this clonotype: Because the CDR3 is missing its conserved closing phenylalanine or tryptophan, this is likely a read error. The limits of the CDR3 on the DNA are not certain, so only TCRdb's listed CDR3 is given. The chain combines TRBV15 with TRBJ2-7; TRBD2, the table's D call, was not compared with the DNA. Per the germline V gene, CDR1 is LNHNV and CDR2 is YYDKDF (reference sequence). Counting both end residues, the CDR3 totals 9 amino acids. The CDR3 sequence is CATSRDRAT.

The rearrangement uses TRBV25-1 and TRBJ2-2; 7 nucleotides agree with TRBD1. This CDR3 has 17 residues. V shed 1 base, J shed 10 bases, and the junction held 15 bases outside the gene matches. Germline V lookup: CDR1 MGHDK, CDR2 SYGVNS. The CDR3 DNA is TGTGCCAGCAGTGAATGGAGACAGGGCCCCACAGGGACGGAGCTGTTTTTT. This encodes CASSEWRQGPTGTELFF.